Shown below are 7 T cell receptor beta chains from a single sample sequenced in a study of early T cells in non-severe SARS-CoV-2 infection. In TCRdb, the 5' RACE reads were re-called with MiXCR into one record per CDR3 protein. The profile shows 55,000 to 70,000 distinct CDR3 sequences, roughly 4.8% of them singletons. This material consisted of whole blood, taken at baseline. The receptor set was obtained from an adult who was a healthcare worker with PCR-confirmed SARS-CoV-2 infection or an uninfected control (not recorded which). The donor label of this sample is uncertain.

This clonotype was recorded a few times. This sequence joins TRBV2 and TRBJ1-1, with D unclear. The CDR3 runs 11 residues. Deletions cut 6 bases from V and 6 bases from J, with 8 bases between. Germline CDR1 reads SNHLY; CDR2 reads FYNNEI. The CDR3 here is CASRVIPEAFF. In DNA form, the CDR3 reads TGTGCCAGCAGGGTAATCCCTGAAGCTTTCTTT. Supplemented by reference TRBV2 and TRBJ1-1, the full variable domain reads EPEVTQTPSHQVTQMGQEVILRCVPISNHLYFYWYRQILGQKVEFLVSFYNNEISEKSEIFDDQFSVERPDGSNFTLKIRSTKLEDSAMYFCASRVIPEAFFGQGTRLTVV.

This CDR3 reads CASSAQGAGSTGELFF. The DNA of the CDR3 is TGTGCCAGCAGCGCCCAAGGGGCGGGGTCCACCGGGGAGCTGTTTTTT. The genes are TRBV9 and TRBJ2-2; a weak D match, TRBD2 (6 bases). Germline CDR1 SGDLS, CDR2 YYNGEE. The CDR3 totals 16 residues. With 3 bases removed from V and 4 bases from J, the gap between germline ends came to 16 bases. Full variable domain (remainder filled in from reference TRBV9 and TRBJ2-2): DSGVTQTPKHLITATGQRVTLRCSPRSGDLSVYWYQQSLDQGLQFLIQYYNGEERAKGNILERFSAQQFPDLHSELNLSSLELGDSALYFCASSAQGAGSTGELFFGEGSRLTVL.

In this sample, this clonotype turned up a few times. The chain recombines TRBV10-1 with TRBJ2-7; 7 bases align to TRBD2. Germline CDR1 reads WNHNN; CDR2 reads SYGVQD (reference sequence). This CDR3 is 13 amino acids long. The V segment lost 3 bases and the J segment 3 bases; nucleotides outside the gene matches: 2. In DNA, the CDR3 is TGCGCCAGCAGTGAAGTAGCGGGCTACGAGCAGTACTTC. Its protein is CASSEVAGYEQYF.

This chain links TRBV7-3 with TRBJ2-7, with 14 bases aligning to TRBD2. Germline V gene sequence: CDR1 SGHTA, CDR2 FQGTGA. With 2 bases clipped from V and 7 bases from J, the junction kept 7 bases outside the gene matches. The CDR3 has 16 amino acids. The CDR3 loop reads CASSLEGTSGGYEQYF. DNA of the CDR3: TGTGCCAGCAGCTTAGAAGGGACTAGCGGGGGATATGAGCAGTACTTC.

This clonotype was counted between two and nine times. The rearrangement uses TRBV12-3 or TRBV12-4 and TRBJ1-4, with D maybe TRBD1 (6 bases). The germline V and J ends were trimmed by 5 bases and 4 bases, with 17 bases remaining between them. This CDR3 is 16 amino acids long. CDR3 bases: TGTGCCAGCAGTGGCGGAGGCCAGGGGAATAATGAAAAACTGTTTTTT. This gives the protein CASSGGGQGNNEKLFF.

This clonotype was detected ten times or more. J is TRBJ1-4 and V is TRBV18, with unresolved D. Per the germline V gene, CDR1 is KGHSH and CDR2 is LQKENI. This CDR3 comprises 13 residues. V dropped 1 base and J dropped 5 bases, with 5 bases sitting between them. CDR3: CASSPRGNEKLFF. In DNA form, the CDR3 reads TGTGCCAGCTCACCACGTGGGAATGAAAAACTGTTTTTT.

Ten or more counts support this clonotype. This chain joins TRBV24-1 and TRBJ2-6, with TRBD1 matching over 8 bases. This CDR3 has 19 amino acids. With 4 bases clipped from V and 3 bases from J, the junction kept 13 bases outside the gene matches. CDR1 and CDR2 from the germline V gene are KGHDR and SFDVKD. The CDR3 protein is CATSDSWTGSAFGANVLTF. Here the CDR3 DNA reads TGTGCCACCAGTGACTCCTGGACAGGGAGTGCTTTTGGGGCCAACGTCCTGACTTTC.